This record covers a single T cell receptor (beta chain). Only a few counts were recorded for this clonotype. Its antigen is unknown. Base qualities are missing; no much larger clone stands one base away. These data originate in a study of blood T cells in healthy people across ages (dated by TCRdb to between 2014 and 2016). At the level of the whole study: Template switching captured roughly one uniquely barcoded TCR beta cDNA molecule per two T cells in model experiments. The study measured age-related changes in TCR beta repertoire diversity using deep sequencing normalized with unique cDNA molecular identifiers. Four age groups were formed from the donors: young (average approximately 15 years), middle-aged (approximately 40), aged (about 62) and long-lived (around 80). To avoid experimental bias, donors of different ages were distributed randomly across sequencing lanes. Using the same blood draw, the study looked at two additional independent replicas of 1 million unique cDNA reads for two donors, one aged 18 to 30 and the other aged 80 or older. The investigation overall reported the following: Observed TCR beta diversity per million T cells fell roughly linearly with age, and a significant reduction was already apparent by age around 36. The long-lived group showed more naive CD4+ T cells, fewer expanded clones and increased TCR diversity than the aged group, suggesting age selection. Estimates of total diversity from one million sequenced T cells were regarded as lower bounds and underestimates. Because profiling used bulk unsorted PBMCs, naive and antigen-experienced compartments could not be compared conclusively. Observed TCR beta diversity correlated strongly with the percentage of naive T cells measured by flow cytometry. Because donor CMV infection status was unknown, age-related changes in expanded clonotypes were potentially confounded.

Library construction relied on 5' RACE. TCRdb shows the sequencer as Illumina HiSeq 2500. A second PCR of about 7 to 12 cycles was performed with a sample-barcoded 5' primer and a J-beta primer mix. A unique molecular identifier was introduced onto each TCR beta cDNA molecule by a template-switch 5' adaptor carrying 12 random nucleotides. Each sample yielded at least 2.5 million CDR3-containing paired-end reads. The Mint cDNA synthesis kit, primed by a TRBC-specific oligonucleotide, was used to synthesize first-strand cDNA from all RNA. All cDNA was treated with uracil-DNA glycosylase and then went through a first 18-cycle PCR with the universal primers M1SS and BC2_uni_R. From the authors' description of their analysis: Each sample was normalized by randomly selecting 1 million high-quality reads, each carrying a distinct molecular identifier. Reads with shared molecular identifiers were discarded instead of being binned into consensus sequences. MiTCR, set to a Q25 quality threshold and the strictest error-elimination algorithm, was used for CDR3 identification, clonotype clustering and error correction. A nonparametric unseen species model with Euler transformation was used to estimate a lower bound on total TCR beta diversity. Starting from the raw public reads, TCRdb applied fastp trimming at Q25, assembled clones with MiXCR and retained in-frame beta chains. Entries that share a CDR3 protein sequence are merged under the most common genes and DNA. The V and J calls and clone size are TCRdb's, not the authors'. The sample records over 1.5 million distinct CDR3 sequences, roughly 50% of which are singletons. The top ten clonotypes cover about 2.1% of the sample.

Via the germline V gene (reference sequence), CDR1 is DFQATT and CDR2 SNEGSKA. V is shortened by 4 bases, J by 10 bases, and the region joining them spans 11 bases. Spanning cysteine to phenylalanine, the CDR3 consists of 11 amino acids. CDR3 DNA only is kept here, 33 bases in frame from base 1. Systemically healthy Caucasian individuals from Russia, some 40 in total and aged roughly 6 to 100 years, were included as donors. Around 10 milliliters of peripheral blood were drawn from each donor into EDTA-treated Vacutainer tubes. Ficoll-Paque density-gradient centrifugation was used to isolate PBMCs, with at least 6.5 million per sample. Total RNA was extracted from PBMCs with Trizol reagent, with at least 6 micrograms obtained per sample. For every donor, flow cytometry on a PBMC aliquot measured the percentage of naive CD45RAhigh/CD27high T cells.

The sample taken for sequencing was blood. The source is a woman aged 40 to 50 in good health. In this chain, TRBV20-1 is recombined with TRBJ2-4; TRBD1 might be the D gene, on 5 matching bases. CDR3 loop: CSATPKGIQYF. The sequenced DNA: TGCAGTGCTACCCCTAAGGGGATTCAGTACTTC.